The rows below give T cell receptor beta chains drawn from one sample of a study of tumor-infiltrating lymphocytes in oesophageal squamous cell carcinoma. TCRdb re-analysed the reads in MiXCR, keeping a single row per CDR3 protein. This table holds over 9,000 distinct CDR3 sequences, around 50% found once. The sequenced sample consisted of blood. Receptor source: a female donor with esophageal squamous cell carcinoma. Each CDR3 is given with its conserved first and last residue. The D gene is left open where the match is weak. Clone size, where shown, is once, few, many, or a class for clones that have expanded.

cdr3_nt: TGTGCCAGCAGTTTGGGGGGGGCGCATGAAGAGACCCAGTACTTC
cdr3_aa: CASSLGGAHEETQYF
v_call: TRBV28
j_call: TRBJ2-5
d_call: NA
clone_size: NA

cdr3_nt: TGTGCCAGCAGCTTAGGTGGGAGGGGCAATTCCGAGCAGTACTTC
cdr3_aa: CASSLGGRGNSEQYF
v_call: TRBV7-2
j_call: TRBJ2-7
d_call: TRBD2
clone_size: few

cdr3_nt: TGTGCTAGCAGCTTACAGGGACCGCCACTCACAGATACGCAGTATTTT
cdr3_aa: CASSLQGPPLTDTQYF
v_call: TRBV7-6
j_call: TRBJ2-3
d_call: NA
clone_size: NA

cdr3_nt: TGTGCCAGCAGCCCAGTAGGGGATACAGGGGGTTACTACGAGCAGTACTTC
cdr3_aa: CASSPVGDTGGYYEQYF
v_call: TRBV7-3
j_call: TRBJ2-7
d_call: TRBD1
clone_size: NA

cdr3_nt: TGTGCCAGCAGCTTCGTTGGCGGGATCTATGAGCAGTTCTTC
cdr3_aa: CASSFVGGIYEQFF
v_call: TRBV7-6
j_call: TRBJ2-1
d_call: NA
clone_size: NA

cdr3_nt: TGTGCCAGCAGCCACCTTAAGGGAGCTAACACCGGGGAGCTGTTTTTT
cdr3_aa: CASSHLKGANTGELFF
v_call: TRBV7-2
j_call: TRBJ2-2
d_call: NA
clone_size: NA

cdr3_nt: TGTGCCAGCACCCAATGGAGGGGGGATGAGCAGTACTTC
cdr3_aa: CASTQWRGDEQYF
v_call: TRBV11-2
j_call: TRBJ2-7
d_call: NA
clone_size: many

cdr3_nt: TGTGCCAGCAGCTTCTACGCAACAGGGAAGTACAATGAGCAGTTCTTC
cdr3_aa: CASSFYATGKYNEQFF
v_call: TRBV7-8
j_call: TRBJ2-1
d_call: NA
clone_size: NA

cdr3_nt: TGTGCCAGCAGCTTTTCGGCCTTTGGTGAGCAGTTCTTC
cdr3_aa: CASSFSAFGEQFF
v_call: TRBV12-3/TRBV12-4
j_call: TRBJ2-1
d_call: NA
clone_size: once

cdr3_nt: TGTGCCAGCAGTTTACAGGGGTTCTACTCTGGAAACACCATATATTTT
cdr3_aa: CASSLQGFYSGNTIYF
v_call: TRBV12-3/TRBV12-4
j_call: TRBJ1-3
d_call: NA
clone_size: NA

cdr3_nt: TGTGCCAGCAGCCCTTCGTTTAGGGGGGAGGAGCAGTTCTTC
cdr3_aa: CASSPSFRGEEQFF
v_call: TRBV7-3
j_call: TRBJ2-1
d_call: NA
clone_size: NA

cdr3_nt: TGTGCCAGCAACCGACAGCAGGGGCCCCACGAGGGCTACACCTTC
cdr3_aa: CASNRQQGPHEGYTF
v_call: TRBV12-3/TRBV12-4
j_call: TRBJ1-2
d_call: NA
clone_size: NA

cdr3_nt: TGTGCCACCAGTGGGGGATTTTCGCAGTATTTT
cdr3_aa: CATSGGFSQYF
v_call: TRBV24-1
j_call: TRBJ2-3
d_call: NA
clone_size: NA

cdr3_nt: TGTGCCAGCAGCTTAGAATGGATTGGCGCCTACGAGCAGTACTTC
cdr3_aa: CASSLEWIGAYEQYF
v_call: TRBV7-2
j_call: TRBJ2-7
d_call: NA
clone_size: NA

cdr3_nt: TGTGCCAGCAGAAAACAGGAGACCCAGTACTTC
cdr3_aa: CASRKQETQYF
v_call: TRBV6-1
j_call: TRBJ2-5
d_call: NA
clone_size: NA

cdr3_nt: TGTGCCAGCAGTTCCGTCTACGAGCAGTACTTC
cdr3_aa: CASSSVYEQYF
v_call: TRBV6-5
j_call: TRBJ2-7
d_call: NA
clone_size: NA

cdr3_nt: TGTGCCAGCGATCCGGGGGGGGGCTCCTACGAGCAGTACTTC
cdr3_aa: CASDPGGGSYEQYF
v_call: TRBV7-2
j_call: TRBJ2-7
d_call: TRBD2
clone_size: NA

cdr3_nt: TGTGCCAGCAGTTCCCCACTACTCGACAATGAGCAGTTCTTC
cdr3_aa: CASSSPLLDNEQFF
v_call: TRBV28
j_call: TRBJ2-1
d_call: NA
clone_size: NA

cdr3_nt: TGTGCCAGCAGCCAGGGACAGCGCACAGATACGCAGTATTTT
cdr3_aa: CASSQGQRTDTQYF
v_call: TRBV7-6
j_call: TRBJ2-3
d_call: TRBD1
clone_size: few

cdr3_nt: TGTGCCACCAGTGATCCCCGGGACGGAATCTACAATGAGCAGTTCTTC
cdr3_aa: CATSDPRDGIYNEQFF
v_call: TRBV24-1
j_call: TRBJ2-1
d_call: NA
clone_size: NA

cdr3_nt: TGTGCCAGCAGGCACCACCGGGGTAACTATGGCTACACCTTC
cdr3_aa: CASRHHRGNYGYTF
v_call: TRBV28
j_call: TRBJ1-2
d_call: NA
clone_size: many

cdr3_nt: TGTGCCAGCTCACCACGGGGACTAGCGGGAGGTGAGCAGTTCTTC
cdr3_aa: CASSPRGLAGGEQFF
v_call: TRBV18
j_call: TRBJ2-1
d_call: TRBD2
clone_size: NA

cdr3_nt: TGTGCCAGCAGCTCGGGACGGGCGGACTATGGCTACACCTTC
cdr3_aa: CASSSGRADYGYTF
v_call: TRBV7-8
j_call: TRBJ1-2
d_call: NA
clone_size: NA

cdr3_nt: TGTGCCAGCAGTTTTGGACTAGCGGGAGTGGATACGCAGTATTTT
cdr3_aa: CASSFGLAGVDTQYF
v_call: TRBV6-8
j_call: TRBJ2-3
d_call: TRBD2
clone_size: few

cdr3_nt: TGTGCCAGCAGCTTAGACGGGACTCTCGACGAGCAGTACTTC
cdr3_aa: CASSLDGTLDEQYF
v_call: TRBV7-3
j_call: TRBJ2-7
d_call: NA
clone_size: NA

cdr3_nt: TGTGCCAGCAGCTTATTTGGAAGCAATCAGCCCCAGCATTTT
cdr3_aa: CASSLFGSNQPQHF
v_call: TRBV7-2
j_call: TRBJ1-5
d_call: NA
clone_size: NA

cdr3_nt: TGTGCCAGCAGCTTAGTGGGCGGGGGGTCGGCAACTAATGAAAAACTGTTTTTT
cdr3_aa: CASSLVGGGSATNEKLFF
v_call: TRBV7-2
j_call: TRBJ1-4
d_call: NA
clone_size: few

cdr3_nt: TGTGCCAGCAGCTTAGAGGTTGGGCTACGGCCCCAAGAGACCCAGTACTTC
cdr3_aa: CASSLEVGLRPQETQYF
v_call: TRBV7-9
j_call: TRBJ2-5
d_call: NA
clone_size: many

cdr3_nt: TGTGCCAGCAGCTTAAATCAAGGTGAGCAGTACTTC
cdr3_aa: CASSLNQGEQYF
v_call: TRBV7-2
j_call: TRBJ2-5
d_call: NA
clone_size: medium-sized

cdr3_nt: TGTGCCAGCAGTTACATTGCGGGGGGACAAGAGACCCAGTACTTC
cdr3_aa: CASSYIAGGQETQYF
v_call: TRBV6-6
j_call: TRBJ2-5
d_call: TRBD2
clone_size: once

cdr3_nt: TGTGCCAGCAGCTTATCAGGGGAAGAGACCCAGTACTTC
cdr3_aa: CASSLSGEETQYF
v_call: TRBV7-6
j_call: TRBJ2-5
d_call: NA
clone_size: NA

cdr3_nt: TGTGCCAGCAGCTGGACAGTACAAGAGACCCAGTACTTC
cdr3_aa: CASSWTVQETQYF
v_call: TRBV7-6
j_call: TRBJ2-5
d_call: NA
clone_size: NA

cdr3_nt: TGTGCCAGCAGCTTAGGCCAGCCTACGGGGGAGCTGTTTTTT
cdr3_aa: CASSLGQPTGELFF
v_call: TRBV7-7
j_call: TRBJ2-2
d_call: NA
clone_size: NA

cdr3_nt: TGTGCCAACAGCCCCGGGACAGCGGCCGACGAGCAGTACTTC
cdr3_aa: CANSPGTAADEQYF
v_call: TRBV11-1
j_call: TRBJ2-7
d_call: TRBD1
clone_size: NA

cdr3_nt: TGTGCCAGCAGCTTAAATGGACAGGGGTATGGAGGCTACACCTTC
cdr3_aa: CASSLNGQGYGGYTF
v_call: TRBV7-6
j_call: TRBJ1-2
d_call: TRBD1
clone_size: NA

cdr3_nt: TGTGCCAGCAGCTTAACAGGGGGAGAGACCCAGTACTTC
cdr3_aa: CASSLTGGETQYF
v_call: TRBV7-3
j_call: TRBJ2-5
d_call: NA
clone_size: few

cdr3_nt: TGTGCCAGCAGTTTGAAGCCCGAGGAGCAGTTCTTC
cdr3_aa: CASSLKPEEQFF
v_call: TRBV12-3/TRBV12-4
j_call: TRBJ2-1
d_call: NA
clone_size: once

cdr3_nt: TGTGCCAGCAGCTTAGGGTACACTGAAGCTTTCTTT
cdr3_aa: CASSLGYTEAFF
v_call: TRBV7-2
j_call: TRBJ1-1
d_call: NA
clone_size: NA

cdr3_nt: TGTGCCAGCAGTTTAACTAGCGGGGGCTACAATGAGCAGTTCTTC
cdr3_aa: CASSLTSGGYNEQFF
v_call: TRBV27
j_call: TRBJ2-1
d_call: TRBD2
clone_size: NA

cdr3_nt: TGTGCCAGTCCTTTGACTGGGGCCAACGTCCTGACTTTC
cdr3_aa: CASPLTGANVLTF
v_call: TRBV7-6
j_call: TRBJ2-6
d_call: NA
clone_size: NA